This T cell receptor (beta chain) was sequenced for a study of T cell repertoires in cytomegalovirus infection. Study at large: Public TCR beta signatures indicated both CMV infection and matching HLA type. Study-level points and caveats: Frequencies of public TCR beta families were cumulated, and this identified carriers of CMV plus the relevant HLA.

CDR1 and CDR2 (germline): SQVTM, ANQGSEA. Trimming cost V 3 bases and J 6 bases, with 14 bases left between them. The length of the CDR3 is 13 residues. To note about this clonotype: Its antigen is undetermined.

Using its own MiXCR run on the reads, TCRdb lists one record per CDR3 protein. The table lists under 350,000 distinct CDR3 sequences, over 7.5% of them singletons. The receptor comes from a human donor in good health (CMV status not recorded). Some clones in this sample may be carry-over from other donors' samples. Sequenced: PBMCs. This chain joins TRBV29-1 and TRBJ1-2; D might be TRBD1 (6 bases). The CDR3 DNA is TGCAGCGTTGACAGGGGAGGAATGGATGGCTACACCTTC. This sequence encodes CSVDRGGMDGYTF.